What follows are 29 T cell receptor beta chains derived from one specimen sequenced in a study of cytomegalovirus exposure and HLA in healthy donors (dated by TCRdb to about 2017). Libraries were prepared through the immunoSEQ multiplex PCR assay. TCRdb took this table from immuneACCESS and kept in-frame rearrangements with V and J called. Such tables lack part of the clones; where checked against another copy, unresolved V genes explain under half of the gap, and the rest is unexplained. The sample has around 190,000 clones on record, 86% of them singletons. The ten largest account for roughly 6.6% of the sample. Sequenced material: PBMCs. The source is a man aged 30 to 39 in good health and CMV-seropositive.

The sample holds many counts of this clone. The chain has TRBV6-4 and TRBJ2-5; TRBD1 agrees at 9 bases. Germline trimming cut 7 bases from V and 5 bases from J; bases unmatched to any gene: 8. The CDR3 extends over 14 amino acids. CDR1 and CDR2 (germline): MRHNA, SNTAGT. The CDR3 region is CASTGPGQGETQYF. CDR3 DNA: TGTGCCAGCACCGGCCCTGGACAGGGGGAGACCCAGTACTTC.

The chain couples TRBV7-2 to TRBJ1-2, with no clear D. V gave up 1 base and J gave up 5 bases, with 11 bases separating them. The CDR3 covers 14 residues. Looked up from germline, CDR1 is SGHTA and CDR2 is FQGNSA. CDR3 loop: CASSLEGGPYGYTF. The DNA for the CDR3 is TGTGCCAGCAGCTTAGAAGGCGGGCCGTATGGCTACACCTTC.

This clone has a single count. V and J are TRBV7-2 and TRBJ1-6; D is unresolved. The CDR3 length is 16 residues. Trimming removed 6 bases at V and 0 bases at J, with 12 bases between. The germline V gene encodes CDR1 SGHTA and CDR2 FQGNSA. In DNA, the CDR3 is TGTGCCAGCAGGCTACCGGGGAGCTCCTATAATTCACCCCTCCACTTT. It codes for CASRLPGSSYNSPLHF.

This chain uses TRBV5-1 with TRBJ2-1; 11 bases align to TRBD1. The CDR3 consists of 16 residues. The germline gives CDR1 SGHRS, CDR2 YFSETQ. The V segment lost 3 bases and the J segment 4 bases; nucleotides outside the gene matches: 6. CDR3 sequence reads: CASSYSGTGGYNEQFF. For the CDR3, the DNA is TGCGCCAGCAGCTACTCCGGGACAGGGGGTTACAATGAGCAGTTCTTC.

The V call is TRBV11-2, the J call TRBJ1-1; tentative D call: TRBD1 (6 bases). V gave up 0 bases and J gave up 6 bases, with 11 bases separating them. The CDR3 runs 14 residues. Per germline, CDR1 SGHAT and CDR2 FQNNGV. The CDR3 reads CASSLDGGRAEAFF. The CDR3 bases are TGTGCCAGCAGCTTAGATGGGGGCCGGGCTGAAGCTTTCTTT.

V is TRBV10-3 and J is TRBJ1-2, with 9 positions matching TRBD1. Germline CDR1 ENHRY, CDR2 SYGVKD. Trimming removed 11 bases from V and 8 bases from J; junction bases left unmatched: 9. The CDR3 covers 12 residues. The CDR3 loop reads CALKDRGEGYTF. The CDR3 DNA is TGTGCCCTTAAGGACAGGGGCGAAGGCTACACCTTC.

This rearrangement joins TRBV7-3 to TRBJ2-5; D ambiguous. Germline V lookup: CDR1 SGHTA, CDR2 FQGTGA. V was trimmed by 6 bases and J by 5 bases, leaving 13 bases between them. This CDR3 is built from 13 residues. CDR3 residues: CASRAINWETQYF. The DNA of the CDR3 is TGTGCCAGCAGGGCTATCAACTGGGAGACCCAGTACTTC.

This chain's CDR3 is CASSLERPFNEQFF. The CDR3 nucleotides read TGCGCCAGCAGCTTGGAAAGGCCATTCAATGAGCAGTTCTTC. J is TRBJ2-1 and V is TRBV5-1; D is uncertain. This CDR3 spans 14 amino acids. Germline V gene lookup returns CDR1 SGHRS and CDR2 YFSETQ. V was cut by 0 bases and J by 6 bases, with 10 bases left in between. Full variable domain (missing parts from reference TRBV5-1 and TRBJ2-1): KAGVTQTPRYLIKTRGQQVTLSCSPISGHRSVSWYQQTPGQGLQFLFEYFSETQRNKGNFPGRFSGRQFSNSRSEMNVSTLELGDSALYLCASSLERPFNEQFFGPGTRLTVL.

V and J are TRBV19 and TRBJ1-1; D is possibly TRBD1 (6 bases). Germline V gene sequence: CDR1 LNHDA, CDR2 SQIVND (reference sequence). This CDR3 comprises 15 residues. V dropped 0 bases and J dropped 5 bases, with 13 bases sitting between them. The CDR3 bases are TGTGCCAGTAGTATAGATCCAAGGGGGGGAACTGAAGCTTTCTTT. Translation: CASSIDPRGGTEAFF.

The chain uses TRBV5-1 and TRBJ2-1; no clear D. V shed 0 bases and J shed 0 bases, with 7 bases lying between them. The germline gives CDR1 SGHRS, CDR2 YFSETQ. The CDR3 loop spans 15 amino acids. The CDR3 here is CASSLEGLSYNEQFF. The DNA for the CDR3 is TGCGCCAGCAGCTTGGAGGGTCTCTCCTACAATGAGCAGTTCTTC. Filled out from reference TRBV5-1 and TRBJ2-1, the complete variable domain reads KAGVTQTPRYLIKTRGQQVTLSCSPISGHRSVSWYQQTPGQGLQFLFEYFSETQRNKGNFPGRFSGRQFSNSRSEMNVSTLELGDSALYLCASSLEGLSYNEQFFGPGTRLTVL.

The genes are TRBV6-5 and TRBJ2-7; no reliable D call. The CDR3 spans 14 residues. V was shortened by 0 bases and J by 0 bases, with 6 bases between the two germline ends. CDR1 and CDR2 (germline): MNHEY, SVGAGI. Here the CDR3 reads CASSYSLDSYEQYF. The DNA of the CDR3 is TGTGCCAGCAGTTACTCCCTGGACTCCTACGAGCAGTACTTC.

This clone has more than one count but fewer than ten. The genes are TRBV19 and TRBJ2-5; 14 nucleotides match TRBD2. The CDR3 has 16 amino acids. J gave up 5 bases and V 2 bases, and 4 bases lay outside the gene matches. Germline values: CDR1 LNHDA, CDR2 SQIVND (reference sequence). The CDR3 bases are TGTGCCAGTAGTATAAGGACTAGCGGGAGGCAGGAGACCCAGTACTTC. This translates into CASSIRTSGRQETQYF.

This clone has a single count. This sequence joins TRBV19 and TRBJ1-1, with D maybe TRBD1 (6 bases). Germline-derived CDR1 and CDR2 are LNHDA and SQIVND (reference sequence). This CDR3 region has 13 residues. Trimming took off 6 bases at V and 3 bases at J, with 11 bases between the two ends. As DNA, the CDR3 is TGTGCCAGTAGCCGCGGGGGCCACACTGAAGCTTTCTTT. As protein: CASSRGGHTEAFF.

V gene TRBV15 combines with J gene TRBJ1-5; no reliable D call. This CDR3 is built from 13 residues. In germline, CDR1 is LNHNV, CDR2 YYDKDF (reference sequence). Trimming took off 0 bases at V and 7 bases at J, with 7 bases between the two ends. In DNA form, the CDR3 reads TGTGCCACCAGCAGAGACCTAGCCCAGCCCCAGCATTTT. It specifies CATSRDLAQPQHF.

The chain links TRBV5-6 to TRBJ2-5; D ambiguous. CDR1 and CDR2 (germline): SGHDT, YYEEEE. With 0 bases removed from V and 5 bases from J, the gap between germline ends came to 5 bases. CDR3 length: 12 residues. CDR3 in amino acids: CASSLGSETQYF. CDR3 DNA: TGTGCCAGCAGCTTGGGGTCGGAGACCCAGTACTTC.

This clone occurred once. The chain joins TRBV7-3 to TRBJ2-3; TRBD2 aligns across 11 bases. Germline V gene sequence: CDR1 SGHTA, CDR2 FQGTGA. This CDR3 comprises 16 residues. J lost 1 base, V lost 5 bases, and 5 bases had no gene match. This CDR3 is CASSQKLAGGTDTQYF. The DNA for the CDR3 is TGTGCCAGCAGCCAAAAACTAGCGGGGGGCACAGATACGCAGTATTTT.

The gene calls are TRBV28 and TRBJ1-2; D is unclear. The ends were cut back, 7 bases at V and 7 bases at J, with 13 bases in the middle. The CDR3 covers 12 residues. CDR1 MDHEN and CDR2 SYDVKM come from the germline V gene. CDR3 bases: TGTGCCAGCACCCCCGTCCTTGGTGGCTACACCTTC. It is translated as CASTPVLGGYTF.

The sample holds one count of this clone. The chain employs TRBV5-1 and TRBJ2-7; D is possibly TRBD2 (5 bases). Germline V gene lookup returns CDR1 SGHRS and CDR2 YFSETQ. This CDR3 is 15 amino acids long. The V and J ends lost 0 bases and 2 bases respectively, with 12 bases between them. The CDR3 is CASSLVASRPYEQYF. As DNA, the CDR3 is TGCGCCAGCAGCTTGGTGGCTAGCCGTCCCTACGAGCAGTACTTC. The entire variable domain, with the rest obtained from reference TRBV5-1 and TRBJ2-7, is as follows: KAGVTQTPRYLIKTRGQQVTLSCSPISGHRSVSWYQQTPGQGLQFLFEYFSETQRNKGNFPGRFSGRQFSNSRSEMNVSTLELGDSALYLCASSLVASRPYEQYFGPGTRLTVT.

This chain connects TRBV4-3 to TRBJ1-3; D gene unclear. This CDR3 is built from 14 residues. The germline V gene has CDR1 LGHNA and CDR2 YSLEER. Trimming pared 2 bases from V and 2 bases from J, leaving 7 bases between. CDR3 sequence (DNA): TGCGCCAGCAGCCAAACCCTTGCTGGAAACACCATATATTTT. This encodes CASSQTLAGNTIYF.

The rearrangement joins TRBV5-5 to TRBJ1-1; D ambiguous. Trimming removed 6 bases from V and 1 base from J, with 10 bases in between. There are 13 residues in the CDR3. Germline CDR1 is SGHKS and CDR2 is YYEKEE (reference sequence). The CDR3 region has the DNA TGTGCCAGCAACGGGGTAGCGAACACTGAAGCTTTCTTT. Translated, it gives CASNGVANTEAFF.

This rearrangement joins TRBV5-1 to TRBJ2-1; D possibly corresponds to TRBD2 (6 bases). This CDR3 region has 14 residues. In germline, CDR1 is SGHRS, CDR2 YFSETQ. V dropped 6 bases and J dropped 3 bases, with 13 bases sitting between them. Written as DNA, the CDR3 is TGCGCCAGCAAAGGGATGACTAGCTACAATGAGCAGTTCTTC. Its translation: CASKGMTSYNEQFF.

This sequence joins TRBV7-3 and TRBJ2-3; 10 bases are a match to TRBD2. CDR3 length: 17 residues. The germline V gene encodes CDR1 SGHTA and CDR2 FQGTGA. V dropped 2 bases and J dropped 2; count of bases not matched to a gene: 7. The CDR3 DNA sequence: TGTGCCAGCAGCTTACGGAGCGGGAGGGGTTTCACAGATACGCAGTATTTT. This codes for CASSLRSGRGFTDTQYF.

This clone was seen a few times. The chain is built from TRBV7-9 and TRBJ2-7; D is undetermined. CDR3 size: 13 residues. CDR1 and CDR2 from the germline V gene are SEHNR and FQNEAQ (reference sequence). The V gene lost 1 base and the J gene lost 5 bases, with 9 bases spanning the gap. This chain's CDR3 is CASSLENLDEQYF. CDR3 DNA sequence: TGTGCCAGCAGCTTAGAAAACCTCGACGAGCAGTACTTC. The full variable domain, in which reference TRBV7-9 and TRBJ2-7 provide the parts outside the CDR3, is DTGVSQNPRHKITKRGQNVTFRCDPISEHNRLYWYRQTLGQGPEFLTYFQNEAQLEKSRLLSDRFSAERPKGSFSTLEIQRTEQGDSAMYLCASSLENLDEQYFGPGTRLTVT.

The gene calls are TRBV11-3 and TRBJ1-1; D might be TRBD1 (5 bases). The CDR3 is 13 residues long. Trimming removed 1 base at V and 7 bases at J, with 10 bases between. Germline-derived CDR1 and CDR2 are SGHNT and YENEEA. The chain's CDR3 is CASSLGGEGEAFF. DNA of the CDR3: TGTGCCAGCAGCTTAGGAGGGGAAGGTGAAGCTTTCTTT.

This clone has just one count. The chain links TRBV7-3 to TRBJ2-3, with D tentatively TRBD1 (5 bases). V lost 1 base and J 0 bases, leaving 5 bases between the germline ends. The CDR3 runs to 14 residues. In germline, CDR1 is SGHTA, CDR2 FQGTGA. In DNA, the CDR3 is TGTGCCAGCAGCTTAAGACAGAGCACAGATACGCAGTATTTT. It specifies CASSLRQSTDTQYF.

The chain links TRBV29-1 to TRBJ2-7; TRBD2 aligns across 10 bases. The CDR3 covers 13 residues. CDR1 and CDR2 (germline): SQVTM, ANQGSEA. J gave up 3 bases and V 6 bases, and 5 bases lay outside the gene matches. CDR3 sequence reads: CSVLAGVGYEQYF. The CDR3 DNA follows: TGCAGCGTGCTAGCGGGAGTGGGCTACGAGCAGTACTTC.

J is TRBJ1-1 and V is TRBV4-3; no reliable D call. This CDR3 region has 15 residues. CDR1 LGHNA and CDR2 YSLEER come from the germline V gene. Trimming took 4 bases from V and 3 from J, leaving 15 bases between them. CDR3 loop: CASSREVGRDTEAFF. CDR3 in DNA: TGCGCCAGCAGCCGGGAGGTCGGCCGGGACACTGAAGCTTTCTTT.

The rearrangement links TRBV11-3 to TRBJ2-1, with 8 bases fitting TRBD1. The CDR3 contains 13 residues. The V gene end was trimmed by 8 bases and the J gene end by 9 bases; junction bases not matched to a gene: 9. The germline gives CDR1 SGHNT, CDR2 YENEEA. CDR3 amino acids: CASGKSGGGEQFF. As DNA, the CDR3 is TGTGCCAGCGGCAAGTCAGGGGGCGGTGAGCAGTTCTTC.

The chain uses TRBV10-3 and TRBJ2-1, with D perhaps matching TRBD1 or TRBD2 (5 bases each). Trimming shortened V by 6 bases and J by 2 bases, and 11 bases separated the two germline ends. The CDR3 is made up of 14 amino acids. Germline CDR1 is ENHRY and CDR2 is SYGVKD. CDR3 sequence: CAISRDPTYNEQFF. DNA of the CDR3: TGTGCCATCAGCCGGGACCCGACCTACAATGAGCAGTTCTTC.